Sequencing of this TCR beta chain was carried out in a study of cytomegalovirus exposure and HLA in healthy donors (dated by TCRdb to 2017 to 2019). Describing the broader study: An earlier analysis of approximately 590 of the donors reported roughly 300 Gb of sequence data and 117 million unique TCR beta sequences from roughly 180 million T cells. Approximately 300 gigabases of sequencing data and 70 million to 100 million unique TCR sequences were included in an early release covering roughly 600 HLA-typed donors. Of the approximately 400 genotyped donors, over 80% were placed in the genetic ancestry cluster associated with self-reported Caucasian donors. The study aimed to test whether signatures of past pathogen exposure could be identified by cataloging public T cell receptors. The study profiled the T cell repertoires of fewer than 850 subjects by immunosequencing and related them to cytomegalovirus serostatus. Besides the first cohort of around 700 subjects, a separate validation cohort made up of roughly 130 different subjects was used. To predict cytomegalovirus infection status, the study brought together high-throughput TCR immunosequencing, statistical association of individual TCRs with disease status, and machine learning. A later analysis re-analyzed previously published TCR beta repertoires from 650 to 800 donors and added high-resolution HLA genotyping to study TCR occurrence patterns. Rather than drawing on any new phenotypic data, the later analysis identified candidate immune exposures from TCR beta sequences and the way those sequences occurred across donors. In an earlier analysis of around 540 of the donors, high-throughput TCR beta sequencing was used to judge whether each TCR beta V gene segment behaved as functional or pseudogenic. Donor age, sex, ethnicity and CMV serostatus were compiled alongside the repertoire data. In a later genetic analysis, genome-wide SNP genotypes for about 60% of the 666 donors were used, and that subset was treated as a discovery cohort. All discovery cohort repertoires had been generated on a single sequencing platform. HLA typing included class I and class II loci at four-digit resolution. The number of typed donors differed by locus: about 620-630 for A, B, C, DRB1 and DQB1; 522 for DQA1; around 580 for DPA1; and approximately 450 for DPB1. Because of strong linkage in the cohort, roughly five DR-DQ haplotypes were treated as single units for association and clustering. Among roughly 400 genotyped donors of the cohort, an average of roughly 230,000 unique TCR beta nucleotide sequences was sequenced per donor, of which roughly 17% were non-productive.

Regarding this clone: What this receptor recognizes is not known.

Spanning cysteine to phenylalanine, the CDR3 consists of 12 amino acids. The read is trimmed to its CDR3 DNA, 36 bases read in frame from base 1. Cut back by 1 base and 0 bases, the V and J ends lie 4 bases apart. CDR1 and CDR2 (SQVTM, ANQGSEA) derive from the germline V gene. Library preparation employed the immunoSEQ multiplex PCR assay. The multiplex PCR relied on a mix of 60 forward primers for TCR Vbeta segments and 13 reverse primers for TCR Jbeta segments. A multiplex PCR assay on genomic DNA amplified the CDR3 region of rearranged TCR beta genes. On the Illumina HiSeq System, the amplified TCR beta libraries were sequenced as 87-base-pair reads. In the authors' own workflow: Across the roughly 600 repertoires, a later analysis counted tens of millions of unique TCR beta chains, roughly 11 million of which were shared by at least two donors. Raw reads were error-corrected and collapsed into unique sequences with a nearest-neighbor algorithm that merged closely related sequences to remove PCR and sequencing errors. Alignment of CDR3 sequences to IMGT reference sequences was used to assign V, D and J gene segments. For a sequence to be retained, a match of at least six nucleotides was required to both a V gene segment and a J gene segment. Rearrangements were called productive when the CDR3 lacked stop codons and stayed in frame with V and J; all others were non-productive. CDR3 was defined by IMGT convention, running from the second conserved V-encoded cysteine to the conserved J-encoded phenylalanine. The earlier analysis of about 610 of the donors excluded any sequence lacking an unambiguous match to a single V gene segment. An earlier analysis of approximately 590 of the donors classified V segments as functional when productive rearrangements were above 56.7% and as segregating when the standard deviation between donors was above 5%. A statistical classification framework was built to diagnose cytomegalovirus status from the catalog of TCR beta chain sequences. A later analysis assigned V and J genes by comparing TCR nucleotide sequences with IMGT/GENE-DB human TR gene sequences. Using the TCRdist pipeline, a later analysis assigned CDR3 sequences along with most-parsimonious VDJ recombination scenarios. In a later analysis, each TCR beta chain was defined by its CDR3 amino acid sequence together with its V-gene family, and reads without a unique V-gene family were excluded. A later analysis removed 550 to 650 highly shared, low-generation-probability nucleotide sequences to deal with suspected cross-contamination and a sequencing artifact. In a later analysis, a clonal expansion index was calculated for each public chain from normalized within-repertoire ranks of inferred template counts. In a later analysis, generation probabilities were computed using a VDJ recombination model fitted to out-of-frame rearrangements, and the results were checked against IGoR. In a later analysis, hypergeometric tests were used to score TCR-TCR, TCR-HLA and TCR-CMV co-occurrence, with a repertoire-size bias correction applied to TCR pairs. To estimate false discovery rates, a later analysis permuted the HLA or CMV assignments 20 times. In a later analysis, co-occurring TCRs were grouped using DBSCAN, and TCRdist sequence similarity was added for clustering within HLA-allele-positive subsets. Co-occurrence clustering excluded repertoires with fewer than 30,000 or more than 120,000 public chains, plus five with anomalous nucleotide sharing. TCRdb retrieved this table from immuneACCESS and kept in-frame rearrangements only. Not all clones are present; in checked studies, unresolved V genes account for under half, and no reason is known for the remainder. V and J calls and clone size are as listed in that table; D and trimming were resolved from the DNA. In this sample's table one finds about 130,000 clones. Approximately 2.6% of the sample is in the top ten clones.

Study-wide conclusions, independent of this receptor: In a later analysis, most CMV-associated TCR beta chains were found to appear HLA-restricted, with HLA associations seemingly driven largely by CMV exposure. It was suggested by the authors that the approach could potentially be generalized to other disease states and immunological phenotypes. Correlated functional status among segregating V segments might reflect linkage disequilibrium, but an unknown experimental factor could not be ruled out. A later analysis found that HLA-associated TCR beta chains were more clonally expanded and had lower generation probabilities than equally common non-associated chains. In a later analysis, TCR association rates were found to vary across HLA loci, with the most associated TCRs seen for DRB1 alleles and the fewest for HLA-C alleles. A group of highly shared sequence variants was considered likely to be a technical artifact of the sequencing pipeline. A further reported finding was that TCR beta sequences accurately predicted the HLA-A and HLA-B alleles for most subjects in the first cohort. A few of the identified cytomegalovirus-associated TCR beta chains were confirmed in vitro to be specific for cytomegalovirus antigens. Only TCR beta chains were sequenced in this cohort, and the absence of alpha or paired-chain data limited detectable features. In an earlier analysis of approximately 600 of the donors, most TCR beta V segments were observed in productive rearrangements about 90% or about 30% of the time, broadly matching IMGT annotations. Because counts were too low, more than 15 rarely observed V segments, including chromosome 9 orphons, were excluded from the earlier analysis of 500 to 700 of the donors. V-gene and J-gene trimming of TCR beta chains was associated with a missense DCLRE1C variant in a later genetic analysis, and the association was replicated in an independent cohort. Across donors, most TCR sequences were observed very rarely, whereas some public TCRs were present in many individuals. Because some donors lacked HLA typing at each locus, the association tests relied only on the typed subset. The 87-base-pair reads could not distinguish some IMGT-functional V segments, including TRBV6-2 and TRBV6-3, so those segments were excluded. The only immune exposure information available for the cohort was CMV serostatus. A total of some 180 TCR beta chains were listed by the study as associated with cytomegalovirus. Assigning TCR associations to individual alleles was difficult when HLA alleles, especially DR and DQ, strongly co-occurred. A later analysis associated about 18,000 TCR beta sequences with specific HLA alleles at a false discovery rate of 0.05. A later analysis reported that several top co-occurrence clusters appeared linked to parvovirus B19, influenza, CMV and Epstein-Barr virus. A later genetic analysis reported fewer N-insertions in productive TCRs among donors in an Asian-associated ancestry cluster than the roughly 700-donor mean. In both the original and validation cohorts, the classifier was reported to diagnose cytomegalovirus status with high specificity and sensitivity. The presence/absence analyses assumed that sequencing depth was roughly uniform across donors, and that assumption may not be true.

The cohort consisted of 666 healthy bone marrow donors. At the time of sampling, every cohort member was nominally healthy, though immune exposures that went unrecorded were likely present. The donor was CMV seronegative and was included in the group of over 300 seronegative cohort members. Each donor provided a peripheral blood sample, and peripheral blood mononuclear cells were used for TCR beta sequencing. Genomic DNA extraction from the blood cell samples was performed with the Qiagen DNeasy Blood Extraction Kit. Sequenced material: PBMCs. This TCR was sampled from a man aged 25 to 40 in good health and CMV-seronegative. The V and J genes are TRBV29-1 and TRBJ2-7, with the D segment identity uncertain. In nucleotide form, the sequence is TGCAGCGTTGAAGTATCCTCCTACGAGCAGTACTTC. This encodes CSVEVSSYEQYF.